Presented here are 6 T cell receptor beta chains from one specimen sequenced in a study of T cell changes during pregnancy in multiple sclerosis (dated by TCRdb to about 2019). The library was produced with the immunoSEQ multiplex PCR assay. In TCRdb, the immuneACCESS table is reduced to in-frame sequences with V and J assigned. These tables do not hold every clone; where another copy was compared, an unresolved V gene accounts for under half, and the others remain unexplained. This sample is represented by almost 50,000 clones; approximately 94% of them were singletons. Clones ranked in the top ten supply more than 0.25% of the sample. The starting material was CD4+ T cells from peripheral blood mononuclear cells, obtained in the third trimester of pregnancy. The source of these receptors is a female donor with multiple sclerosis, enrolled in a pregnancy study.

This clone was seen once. The CDR3 DNA reads TGTGCCAGCAGTTCCCGGACAGGTGGCATGAACACTGAAGCTTTCTTT. Translation: CASSSRTGGMNTEAFF. The chain is built from TRBV6-6 and TRBJ1-1; 7 positions match TRBD1. Unmatched junction bases numbered 8, after V lost 4 bases and J lost 0 bases. Germline V gene lookup returns CDR1 MNHNY and CDR2 SVGAGI (reference sequence). The CDR3 sequence is 16 residues long.

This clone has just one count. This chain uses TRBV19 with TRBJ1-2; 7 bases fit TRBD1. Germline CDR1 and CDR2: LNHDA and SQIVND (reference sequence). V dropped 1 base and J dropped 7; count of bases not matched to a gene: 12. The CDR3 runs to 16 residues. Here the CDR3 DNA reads TGTGCCAGTAGTATAGGGCAAGGGAGAGGGGGCCTTGGCTACACCTTC. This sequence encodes CASSIGQGRGGLGYTF.

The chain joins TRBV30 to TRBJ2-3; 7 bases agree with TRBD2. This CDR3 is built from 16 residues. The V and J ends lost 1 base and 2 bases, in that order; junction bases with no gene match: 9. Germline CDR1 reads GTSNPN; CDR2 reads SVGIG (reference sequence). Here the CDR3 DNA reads TGTGCCTGGAGTGATTTGCCGGGAGGCCCCACAGATACGCAGTATTTT. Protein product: CAWSDLPGGPTDTQYF.

CDR3 region: CASSQGSGTQDFF. CDR3 coding DNA: TGTGCCAGCAGCCAGGGGTCCGGGACTCAAGATTTCTTT. The chain uses TRBV14 and TRBJ1-1, with D possibly TRBD1 on 5 matching bases. The CDR3 has 13 amino acids. In germline, CDR1 is SGHDN, CDR2 FVKESK. Trimming left V 3 bases short and J 13 bases short, with 18 bases between.

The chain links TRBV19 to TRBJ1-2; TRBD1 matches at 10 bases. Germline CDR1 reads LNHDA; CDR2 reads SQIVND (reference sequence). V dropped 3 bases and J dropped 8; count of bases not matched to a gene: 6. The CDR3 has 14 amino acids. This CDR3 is CASSMGQGFRGYTF. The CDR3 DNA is TGTGCCAGTAGTATGGGACAGGGGTTTCGCGGCTACACCTTC.

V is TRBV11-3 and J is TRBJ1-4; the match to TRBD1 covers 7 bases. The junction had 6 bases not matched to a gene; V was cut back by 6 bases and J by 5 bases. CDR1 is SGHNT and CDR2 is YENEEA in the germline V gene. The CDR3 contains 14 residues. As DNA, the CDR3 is TGTGCCAGCAGTTTCGACAGGGAAAATGAAAAACTGTTTTTT. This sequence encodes CASSFDRENEKLFF.